This is a list of T cell receptor beta chains from one sample in a study of cytomegalovirus exposure and HLA in healthy donors. Using immunoSEQ multiplex PCR, the repertoire was profiled, and TCRdb retains in-frame clones only, with some absent. Of 110,000 to 150,000 clones detected, 80% to 90% appear once; the ten largest clones hold about 6.4%. The specimen sequenced was PBMCs. The origin of the receptors is a woman in her twenties or thirties in good health and CMV-seropositive. Both conserved end residues are part of each CDR3. The order of the fields is CDR3 protein, CDR3 DNA, D gene, clone size, V gene, J gene. The D gene is left open where the match is weak. Part of the rows lack a size; the others show once, few, many or a class for expanded clones.

CSVGPAGLPRSYNEQFF	TGCAGCGTTGGGCCGGCGGGACTCCCCAGATCCTACAATGAGCAGTTCTTC	NA	NA	TRBV29-1	TRBJ2-1
CASSGQGTYGYTF	TGCGCCAGCAGCGGACAGGGGACCTATGGCTACACCTTC	TRBD1	once	TRBV5-1	TRBJ1-2
CASSQSVVRDSGYTF	TGTGCCAGCAGCCAAAGTGTAGTCAGGGACTCTGGCTACACCTTC	NA	NA	TRBV14	TRBJ1-2
CASIKTGSRTEAFF	TGTGCCAGCATTAAAACGGGGTCGCGGACTGAAGCTTTCTTT	NA	NA	TRBV27	TRBJ1-1
CASSPHGTVDTGELFF	TGTGCCAGCAGCCCCCACGGGACAGTAGACACCGGGGAGCTGTTTTTT	TRBD1	NA	TRBV28	TRBJ2-2
CASSLAREPHEQYF	TGCGCCAGCAGCTTGGCGAGGGAACCCCACGAGCAGTACTTC	NA	few	TRBV5-1	TRBJ2-7
CASSTRTGGYNTGELFF	TGCGCCAGCAGCACAAGGACAGGGGGCTACAACACCGGGGAGCTGTTTTTT	TRBD1	NA	TRBV5-1	TRBJ2-2
CASSLRQGTGNTIYF	TGTGCCAGCAGTTTACGACAGGGAACTGGAAACACCATATATTTT	TRBD1	NA	TRBV28	TRBJ1-3
CASSLGPGQGLETQYF	TGTGCCAGCAGCTTAGGACCGGGACAGGGATTGGAGACCCAGTACTTC	TRBD1	NA	TRBV11-2	TRBJ2-5
CASSLEGTEAFF	TGCGCCAGCAGCTTGGAGGGGACTGAAGCTTTCTTT	NA	NA	TRBV5-1	TRBJ1-1